This T cell receptor (beta chain) emerged from a study of T-cell reconstitution after alpha-beta-depleted transplantation in children. Whole-study findings and limits: Diversity and T-cell counts at one year after transplant derived mostly from new T cells. In patients about two months after transplant, alpha-beta T cells reportedly arose from several hundred expanded graft clones. Recipient T cells and thymic progenitors that survived were the source of the high TCRbeta diversity seen at day 60 in some patients.

With respect to this clonotype: Its antigen is not identified.

Using unique molecular identifiers, the investigators prepared the TCRbeta library. One entry per CDR3 protein, called by TCRdb with MiXCR from the PCR reads. The sample yields almost 600,000 distinct CDR3 sequences, 20% to 30% seen once. The CDR3 length is 17 residues. CDR1 is MGHRA, CDR2 YSYEKL, per germline. The J segment lost 5 bases and the V segment lost 5 bases, leaving 13 bases of the junction unmatched. The rearrangement uses TRBV4-1 and TRBJ2-5; TRBD2 matches 11 bases. Here the sequenced sample was PBMCs, taken before TCRalphabeta/CD19-depleted stem cell transplant. This clonotype was sampled from a boy in the first two years of life with Wiskott-Aldrich syndrome, due to receive a stem cell transplant. The CDR3 loop is CASSSWGSGRALETQYF. DNA of the CDR3: TGCGCCAGCAGCAGCTGGGGTAGCGGGAGGGCCCTGGAGACCCAGTACTTC.